The text below deals with one T cell receptor beta chain. Germline assignment: CDR1 LNHDA and CDR2 SQIVND (reference sequence). The CDR3 consists of 13 residues. With 4 bases removed from V and 2 bases from J, the gap between germline ends came to 8 bases. Study processing details: Amplification of reference gene primers was used by the study to estimate nucleated cell counts. Libraries were prepared by immunoSEQ multiplex PCR; TCRdb keeps only in-frame clonotypes and omits some of them. For V, J and clone size, that table is used; D and trimming come from the DNA. The sample has around 140,000 clones; approximately 81% are singletons. This entry is derived from a study of blood T cell repertoires in COVID-19. As for the study in general: PBMCs, B-cell-depleted T cells, or T cells were the source of the cDNA or gDNA that made up the material.

The chain carries TRBV19 and TRBJ2-5; perhaps TRBD1 as D (5 bases). The sample taken for sequencing was peripheral blood. The sequence was obtained from a woman in her fifties or sixties with active or convalescent COVID-19. The CDR3 DNA follows: TGTGCCAGTAGTAAAAGACAGCAAGAGACCCAGTACTTC. Encoded protein: CASSKRQQETQYF.